This T cell receptor beta chain was observed in a study of PD-L1 blockade in urothelial cancer. CDR1 SGHRS and CDR2 YFSETQ come from the germline V gene. The CDR3 totals 17 residues. With 4 bases clipped from V and 4 bases from J, the junction kept 11 bases outside the gene matches. Measured with immunoSEQ multiplex PCR; TCRdb has only the in-frame clones, and not every one. Altogether roughly 51,000 clones are present, roughly 86% being singletons, with the ten largest covering roughly 22%. Time point given: pretreatment peripheral blood. The starting material was PBMCs, obtained around atezolizumab (anti-PD-L1) treatment. This TCR derives from a man between 60 and 70 years old with urothelial cancer. The V gene is TRBV5-1, the J gene TRBJ2-5, with 12 bases lining up with TRBD2. CDR3 DNA: TGCGCCAGCAGCAGGGGCGACACTAGCGGGGGGACAGAGACCCAGTACTTC. Protein: CASSRGDTSGGTETQYF.